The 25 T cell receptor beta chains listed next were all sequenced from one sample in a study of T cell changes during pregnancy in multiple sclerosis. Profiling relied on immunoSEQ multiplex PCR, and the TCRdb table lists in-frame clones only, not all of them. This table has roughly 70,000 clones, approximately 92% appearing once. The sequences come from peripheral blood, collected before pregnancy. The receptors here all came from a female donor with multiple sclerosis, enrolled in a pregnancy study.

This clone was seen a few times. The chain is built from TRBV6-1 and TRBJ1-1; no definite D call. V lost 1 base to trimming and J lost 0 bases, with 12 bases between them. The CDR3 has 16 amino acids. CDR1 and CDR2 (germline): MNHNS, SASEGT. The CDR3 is CASSEGPREVNTEAFF. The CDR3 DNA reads TGTGCCAGCAGTGAAGGACCGAGGGAAGTGAACACTGAAGCTTTCTTT.

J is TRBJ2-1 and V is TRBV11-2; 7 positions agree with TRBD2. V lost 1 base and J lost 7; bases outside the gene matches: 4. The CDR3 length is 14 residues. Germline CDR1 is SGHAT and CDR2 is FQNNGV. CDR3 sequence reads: CASSLGGGRNEQFF. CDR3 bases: TGTGCCAGCAGCTTAGGGGGCGGGAGAAATGAGCAGTTCTTC.

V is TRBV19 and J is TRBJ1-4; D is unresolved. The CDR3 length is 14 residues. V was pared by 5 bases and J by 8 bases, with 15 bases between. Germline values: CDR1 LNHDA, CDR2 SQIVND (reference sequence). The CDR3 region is CASSGRHEREKLFF. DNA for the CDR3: TGTGCCAGTAGTGGCAGACATGAAAGGGAAAAACTGTTTTTT.

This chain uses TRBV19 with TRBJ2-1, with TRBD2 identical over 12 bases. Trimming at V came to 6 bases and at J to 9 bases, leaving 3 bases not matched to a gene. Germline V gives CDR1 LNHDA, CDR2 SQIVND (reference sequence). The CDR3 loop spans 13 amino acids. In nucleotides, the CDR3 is TGTGCCAGTAGGACTAGCGGGAGATCTGAGCAGTTCTTC. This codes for CASRTSGRSEQFF.

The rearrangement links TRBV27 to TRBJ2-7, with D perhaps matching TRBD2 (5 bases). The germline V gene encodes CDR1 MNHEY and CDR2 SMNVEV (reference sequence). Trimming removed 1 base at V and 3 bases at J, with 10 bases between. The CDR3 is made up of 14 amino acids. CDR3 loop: CASSLYFEGYEQYF. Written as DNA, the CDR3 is TGTGCCAGCAGTTTATACTTCGAGGGCTACGAGCAGTACTTC.

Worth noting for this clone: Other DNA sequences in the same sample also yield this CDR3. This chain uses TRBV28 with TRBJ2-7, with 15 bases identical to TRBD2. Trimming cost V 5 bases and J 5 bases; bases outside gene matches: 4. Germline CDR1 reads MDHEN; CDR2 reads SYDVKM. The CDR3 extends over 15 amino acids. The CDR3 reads CASSPGLAGGHEQYF. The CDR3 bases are TGTGCCAGCAGTCCGGGACTAGCGGGAGGCCACGAGCAGTACTTC.

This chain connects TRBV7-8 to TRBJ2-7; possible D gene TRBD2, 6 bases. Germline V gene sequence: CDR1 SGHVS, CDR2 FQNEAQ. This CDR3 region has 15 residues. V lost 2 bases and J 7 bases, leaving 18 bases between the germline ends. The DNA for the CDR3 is TGTGCCAGCAGCTTATATGTGACGGGAGTGGGAGAGCAGTACTTC. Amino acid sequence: CASSLYVTGVGEQYF.

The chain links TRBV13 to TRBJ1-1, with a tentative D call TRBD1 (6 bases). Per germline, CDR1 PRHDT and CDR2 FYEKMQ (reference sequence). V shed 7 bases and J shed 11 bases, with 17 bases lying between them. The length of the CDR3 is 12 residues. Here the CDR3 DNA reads TGTGCCAGCACGTACACAGGGTCGAGGGCTTTCTTT. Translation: CASTYTGSRAFF.

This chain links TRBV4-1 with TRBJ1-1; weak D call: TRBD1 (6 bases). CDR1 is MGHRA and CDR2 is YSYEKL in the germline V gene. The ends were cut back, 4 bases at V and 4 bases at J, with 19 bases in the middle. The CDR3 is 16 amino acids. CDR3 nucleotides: TGCGCCAGCAGCCGTGAGACTACAGGGCCGAGCACTGAAGCTTTCTTT. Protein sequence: CASSRETTGPSTEAFF.

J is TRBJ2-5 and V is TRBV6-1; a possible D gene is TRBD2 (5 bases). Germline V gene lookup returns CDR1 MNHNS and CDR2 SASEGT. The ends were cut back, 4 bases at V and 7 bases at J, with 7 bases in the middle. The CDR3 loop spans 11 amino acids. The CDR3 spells CASSAAGTQYF. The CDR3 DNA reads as TGTGCCAGCAGTGCGGCGGGGACCCAGTACTTC.

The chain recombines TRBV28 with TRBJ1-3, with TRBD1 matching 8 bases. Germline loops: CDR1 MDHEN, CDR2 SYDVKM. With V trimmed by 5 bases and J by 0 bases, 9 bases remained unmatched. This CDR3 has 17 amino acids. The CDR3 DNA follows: TGTGCCAGCAGTCAGCCCCAGGACAGGGCCTCTGGAAACACCATATATTTT. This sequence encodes CASSQPQDRASGNTIYF.

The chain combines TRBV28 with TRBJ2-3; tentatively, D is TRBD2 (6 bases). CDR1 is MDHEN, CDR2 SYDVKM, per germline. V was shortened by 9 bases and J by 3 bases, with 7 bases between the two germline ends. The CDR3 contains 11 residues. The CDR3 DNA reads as TGTGCCAGTCGGGAGACAGATACGCAGTATTTT. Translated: CASRETDTQYF.

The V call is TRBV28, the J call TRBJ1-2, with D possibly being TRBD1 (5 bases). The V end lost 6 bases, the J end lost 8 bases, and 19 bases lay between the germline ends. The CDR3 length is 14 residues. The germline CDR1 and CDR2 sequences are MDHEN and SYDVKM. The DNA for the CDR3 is TGTGCCAGCAGCACGGGACGGACTATTCAGGGCTACACCTTC. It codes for CASSTGRTIQGYTF.

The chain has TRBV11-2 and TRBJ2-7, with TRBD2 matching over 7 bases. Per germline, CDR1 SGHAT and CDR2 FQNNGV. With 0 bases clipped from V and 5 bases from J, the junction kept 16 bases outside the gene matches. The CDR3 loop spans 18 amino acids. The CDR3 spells CASSLEIWASGGGHEQYF. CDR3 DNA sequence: TGTGCCAGCAGCTTAGAGATTTGGGCTAGCGGCGGAGGCCACGAGCAGTACTTC.

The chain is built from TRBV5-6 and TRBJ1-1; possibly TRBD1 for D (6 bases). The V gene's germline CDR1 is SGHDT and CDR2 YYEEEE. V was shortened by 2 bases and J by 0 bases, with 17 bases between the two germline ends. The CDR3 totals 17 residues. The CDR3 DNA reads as TGTGCCAGCAGCTTCCGGCTCAGGGGAGAAATGAACACTGAAGCTTTCTTT. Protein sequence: CASSFRLRGEMNTEAFF.

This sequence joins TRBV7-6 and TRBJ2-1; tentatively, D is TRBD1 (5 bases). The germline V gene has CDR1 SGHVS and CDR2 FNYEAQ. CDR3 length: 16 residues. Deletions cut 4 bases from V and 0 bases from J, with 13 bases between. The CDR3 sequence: CASSSQGPDSYNEQFF. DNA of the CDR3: TGTGCCAGCAGCTCTCAGGGTCCTGACTCCTACAATGAGCAGTTCTTC.

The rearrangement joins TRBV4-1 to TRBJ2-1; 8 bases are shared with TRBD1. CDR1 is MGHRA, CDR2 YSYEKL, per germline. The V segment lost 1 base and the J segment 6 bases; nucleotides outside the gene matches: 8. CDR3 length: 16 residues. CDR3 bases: TGCGCCAGCAGCCAAGGGCCCTTTGACAGGGGCAATGAGCAGTTCTTC. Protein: CASSQGPFDRGNEQFF.

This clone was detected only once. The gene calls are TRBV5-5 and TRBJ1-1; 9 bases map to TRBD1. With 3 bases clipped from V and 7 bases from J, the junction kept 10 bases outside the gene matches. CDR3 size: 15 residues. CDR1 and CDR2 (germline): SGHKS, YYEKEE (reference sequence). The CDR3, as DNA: TGTGCCAGCAGCTGGGGGAAACAGGGGGCCAGTGAAGCTTTCTTT. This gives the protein CASSWGKQGASEAFF.

The CDR3 loop is CASSQVNRLSPGEQYF. The CDR3 DNA follows: TGTGCCAGCAGCCAAGTGAACCGGCTATCCCCGGGCGAGCAGTACTTC. V is TRBV4-2 and J is TRBJ2-7; D ambiguous. This CDR3 is built from 16 residues. Per the germline V gene, CDR1 is LGHNA and CDR2 is YNFKEQ. The V and J ends lost 1 base and 6 bases respectively, with 19 bases between them.

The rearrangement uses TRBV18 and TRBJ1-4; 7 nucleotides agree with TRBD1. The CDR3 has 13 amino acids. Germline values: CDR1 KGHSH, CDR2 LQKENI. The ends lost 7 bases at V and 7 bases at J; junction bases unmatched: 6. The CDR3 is CASYSQGGEKLFF. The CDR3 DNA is TGTGCCAGCTACTCCCAGGGGGGTGAAAAACTGTTTTTT.

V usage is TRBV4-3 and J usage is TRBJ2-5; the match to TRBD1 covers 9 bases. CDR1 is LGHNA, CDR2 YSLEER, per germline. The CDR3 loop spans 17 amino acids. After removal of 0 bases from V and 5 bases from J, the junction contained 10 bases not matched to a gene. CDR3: CASSQDRTGGLVETQYF. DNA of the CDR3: TGCGCCAGCAGCCAAGATCGAACAGGGGGCCTTGTGGAGACCCAGTACTTC.

In DNA, the CDR3 is TGTGCCAGTAGTAGCCGGGACAGGGGCTCTGGGGCCAACGTCCTGACTTTC. Translated: CASSSRDRGSGANVLTF. The chain employs TRBV19 and TRBJ2-6; 10 nucleotides agree with TRBD1. CDR3 length: 17 residues. CDR1 and CDR2 from the germline V gene are LNHDA and SQIVND (reference sequence). Unmatched junction bases numbered 3, after V lost 4 bases and J lost 0 bases. The variable domain in full, with the rest retrieved from reference TRBV19 and TRBJ2-6, is DGGITQSPKYLFRKEGQNVTLSCEQNLNHDAMYWYRQDPGQGLRLIYYSQIVNDFQKGDIAEGYSVSREKKESFPLTVTSAQKNPTAFYLCASSSRDRGSGANVLTFGAGSRLTVL.

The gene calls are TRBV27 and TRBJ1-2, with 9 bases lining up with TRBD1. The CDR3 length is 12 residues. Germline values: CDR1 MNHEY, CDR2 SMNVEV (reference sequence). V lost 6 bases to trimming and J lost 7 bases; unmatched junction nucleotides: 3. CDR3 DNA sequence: TGTGCCAGCAGGGGACAGGGCCTTGGCTACACCTTC. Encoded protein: CASRGQGLGYTF.

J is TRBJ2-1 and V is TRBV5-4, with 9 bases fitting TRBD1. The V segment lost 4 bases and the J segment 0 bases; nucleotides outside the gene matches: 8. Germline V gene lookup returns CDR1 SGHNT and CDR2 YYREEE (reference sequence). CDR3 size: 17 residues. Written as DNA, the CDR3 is TGTGCCAGCAGCGGACAGGGGCTATATGGCTCCTACAATGAGCAGTTCTTC. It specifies CASSGQGLYGSYNEQFF. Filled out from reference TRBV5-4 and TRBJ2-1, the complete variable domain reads ETGVTQSPTHLIKTRGQQVTLRCSSQSGHNTVSWYQQALGQGPQFIFQYYREEENGRGNFPPRFSGLQFPNYSSELNVNALELDDSALYLCASSGQGLYGSYNEQFFGPGTRLTVL.

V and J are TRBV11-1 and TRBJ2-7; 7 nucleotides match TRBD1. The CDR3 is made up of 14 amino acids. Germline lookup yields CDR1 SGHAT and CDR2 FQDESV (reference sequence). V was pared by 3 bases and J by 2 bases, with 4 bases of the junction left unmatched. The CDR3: CASSLGQRAYEQYF. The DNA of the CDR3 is TGTGCCAGCAGCTTGGGACAGAGAGCCTACGAGCAGTACTTC.